These 21 T cell receptor beta chains were all obtained from the same sample, sequenced in a study of blood T cell repertoires in COVID-19. The repertoire was sequenced with immunoSEQ multiplex PCR; TCRdb's copy has only in-frame clones and lacks some. The sample contains about 300,000 clones, roughly 87% of which appear only once. Material: PBMCs or T cells enriched from blood (not recorded which). Receptors were obtained from a woman under 40 who had recovered from COVID-19.

V usage is TRBV2 and J usage is TRBJ1-4, with TRBD1 identical over 8 bases. V dropped 8 bases and J dropped 17; count of bases not matched to a gene: 10. Per the germline V gene, CDR1 is SNHLY and CDR2 is FYNNEI. The CDR3 contains 11 residues. In nucleotides, the CDR3 is TGTGCCAGCGGGGAGACAGGGGCGAATTTTTTT. It specifies CASGETGANFF.

This chain links TRBV2 with TRBJ2-3, with a weak D call TRBD1 (6 bases). The V end lost 6 bases, the J end lost 3 bases, and 16 bases lay between the germline ends. The length of the CDR3 is 15 residues. The germline V gene encodes CDR1 SNHLY and CDR2 FYNNEI. CDR3 sequence: CASSKEGGYTDTQYF. CDR3 nucleotides: TGTGCCAGCAGCAAAGAAGGGGGTTATACAGATACGCAGTATTTT.

The chain employs TRBV11-3 and TRBJ2-7, with 13 nucleotides matching TRBD2. Germline CDR1 SGHNT, CDR2 YENEEA. This CDR3 region has 15 residues. Trimming at V came to 4 bases and at J to 4 bases, leaving 4 bases not matched to a gene. The DNA for the CDR3 is TGTGCCAGCAGCTCGGGACTAGCGGGGTCTTACGAGCAGTACTTC. This translates into CASSSGLAGSYEQYF.

The chain combines TRBV11-1 with TRBJ2-3; 7 nucleotides match TRBD1. Losses at the gene ends were 6 bases for V and 2 bases for J; bases not matched to a gene: 8. This CDR3 has 15 residues. Per the germline V gene, CDR1 is SGHAT and CDR2 is FQDESV (reference sequence). In nucleotides, the CDR3 is TGTGCCAGCAGTCCCGCCGGGACAGACACAGATACGCAGTATTTT. This sequence encodes CASSPAGTDTDTQYF.

J is TRBJ1-1 and V is TRBV7-9; D is perhaps TRBD1 (5 bases). The germline gives CDR1 SEHNR, CDR2 FQNEAQ (reference sequence). The germline V and J ends were trimmed by 5 bases and 2 bases, with 9 bases remaining between them. The CDR3 loop spans 13 amino acids. In DNA, the CDR3 is TGTGCCAGCAGCCAGACAGTCAACACTGAAGCTTTCTTT. This gives the protein CASSQTVNTEAFF.

The chain employs TRBV11-3 and TRBJ2-4; 8 nucleotides line up with TRBD1. V was pared by 3 bases and J by 5 bases, with 0 bases of the junction left unmatched. This CDR3 comprises 13 residues. Germline assignment: CDR1 SGHNT and CDR2 YENEEA. The CDR3 protein is CASSLDRENIQYF. DNA for the CDR3: TGTGCCAGCAGCTTGGACAGGGAAAACATTCAGTACTTC.

The count of this clone is one. The chain links TRBV11-2 to TRBJ1-2; 9 positions match TRBD1. Per the germline V gene, CDR1 is SGHAT and CDR2 is FQNNGV. The CDR3 totals 13 residues. Trimming cost V 6 bases and J 5 bases; bases outside gene matches: 4. CDR3 nucleotides: TGTGCCAGCAGTTCGACAGGGGGTTATGGCTACACCTTC. Translation: CASSSTGGYGYTF.

J is TRBJ1-3 and V is TRBV30, with D unclear. The CDR3 extends over 11 amino acids. The germline gives CDR1 GTSNPN, CDR2 SVGIG (reference sequence). V was cut by 7 bases and J by 8 bases, with 12 bases left in between. The chain's CDR3 is CASLGGYTIYF. CDR3 nucleotide sequence: TGTGCCTCGCTCGGAGGGTACACCATATATTTT.

The genes are TRBV4-2 and TRBJ1-1, with a possible D match to TRBD1 (5 bases). Germline V gene data show CDR1 as LGHNA and CDR2 as YNFKEQ. The V end was cut by 3 bases, the J end by 10 bases, with 18 bases between. The CDR3 totals 14 residues. In DNA form, the CDR3 reads TGTGCCAGCAGCCAGGCGGGGGAGAAAGGTGGAGCTTTCTTT. Its translation is CASSQAGEKGGAFF.

The chain uses TRBV6-6 and TRBJ2-7; 16 bases agree with TRBD2. V was clipped by 6 bases and J by 9 bases; unmatched bases: 5. From germline, CDR1 is MNHNY and CDR2 SVGAGI (reference sequence). This CDR3 region has 14 residues. CDR3: CASSGTSGGAWQYF. The CDR3 DNA reads as TGTGCCAGCAGCGGGACTAGCGGGGGGGCCTGGCAGTACTTC.

The rearrangement links TRBV6-4 to TRBJ1-1; D is uncertain. CDR3 length equals 15 residues. Germline values: CDR1 MRHNA, CDR2 SNTAGT. V was shortened by 2 bases and J by 4 bases, with 14 bases between the two germline ends. CDR3 nucleotides: TGTGCCAGCAGTGACCGGGCAGGAGGTGTCACTGAAGCTTTCTTT. Its translation is CASSDRAGGVTEAFF.

The rearrangement joins TRBV18 to TRBJ1-4; 7 bases fit TRBD1. This CDR3 has 18 residues. Trimming at V came to 4 bases and at J to 0 bases, leaving 11 bases not matched to a gene. CDR1 is KGHSH, CDR2 LQKENI, per germline. CDR3 in DNA: TGTGCCAGCTCACGACAGGGCGCAAGGGGTGCAACTAATGAAAAACTGTTTTTT. Protein product: CASSRQGARGATNEKLFF.

This chain joins TRBV30 and TRBJ1-2; D is undetermined. The germline gives CDR1 GTSNPN, CDR2 SVGIG (reference sequence). CDR3 length equals 12 residues. The V end lost 2 bases, the J end lost 8 bases, and 12 bases lay between the germline ends. This CDR3 is CAWSQEGGGYTF. CDR3 coding DNA: TGTGCCTGGAGTCAGGAGGGTGGGGGCTACACCTTC.

This clone appeared a few times. The chain couples TRBV12-3 or TRBV12-4 to TRBJ1-2, with a weak D call TRBD1 (5 bases). The CDR3 spans 13 residues. V was shortened by 3 bases and J by 7 bases, with 12 bases between the two germline ends. The CDR3 DNA follows: TGTGCCAGCAGTTTTCGGGGGATGGTTGGCTACACCTTC. As protein: CASSFRGMVGYTF.

The sample holds one count of this clone. Within the sample, other DNA sequences also encode this same CDR3. This chain uses TRBV7-9 with TRBJ2-5, with 12 bases lining up with TRBD2. The CDR3 loop spans 15 amino acids. The germline V gene encodes CDR1 SEHNR and CDR2 FQNEAQ (reference sequence). Trimming at V came to 5 bases and at J to 3 bases, leaving 4 bases not matched to a gene. The CDR3 is CASSPRLAGEETQYF. The CDR3 DNA is TGTGCCAGCAGCCCCCGACTAGCGGGAGAAGAGACCCAGTACTTC.

This chain connects TRBV7-5 to TRBJ1-1; the table's TRBD1 call for D was not verified on the DNA. TRBV7-5 is recorded as a pseudogene. The length of the CDR3 is 14 residues. Written as DNA, the CDR3 is TGTGCCAGAAGCCCCGGACAGGAGGGCACTGAAGCTTTCTTT. This codes for CARSPGQEGTEAFF.

This clone was detected once. The chain joins TRBV7-9 to TRBJ1-5, with D possibly matching TRBD1 (6 bases). This CDR3 spans 16 amino acids. The V gene lost 1 base and the J gene lost 7 bases, with 17 bases spanning the gap. CDR1 and CDR2 from the germline V gene are SEHNR and FQNEAQ (reference sequence). The CDR3 region has the DNA TGTGCCAGCAGCTTAGGCATTGGACAGCCCGACCAGCCCCAGCATTTT. This gives the protein CASSLGIGQPDQPQHF.

The chain has TRBV7-8 and TRBJ1-1, with TRBD1 as a possible D gene (6 bases). V dropped 5 bases and J dropped 0 bases, with 16 bases sitting between them. The CDR3 loop spans 16 amino acids. Germline V gives CDR1 SGHVS, CDR2 FQNEAQ. CDR3 in amino acids: CASSPAGTLMNTEAFF. Here the CDR3 DNA reads TGTGCCAGCAGCCCAGCGGGGACACTAATGAACACTGAAGCTTTCTTT.

The chain employs TRBV3-1 (or the pseudogene TRBV3-2) and TRBJ2-5; 8 nucleotides agree with TRBD2. The CDR3 is 15 residues long. Losses at the gene ends were 1 base for V and 7 bases for J; bases not matched to a gene: 8. Looked up from germline, CDR1 is LGHDT and CDR2 is YNNKEL (reference sequence). CDR3 sequence (DNA): TGTGCCAGCAGCCAAGGGGCCCGGGGGGGGTGGACCCAGTACTTC. Its protein is CASSQGARGGWTQYF.

The J gene is TRBJ1-1, the V gene TRBV13; D possibly corresponds to TRBD1 (6 bases). Trimming stripped 5 bases from V and 3 bases from J, with 13 bases between. Germline CDR1 reads PRHDT; CDR2 reads FYEKMQ (reference sequence). The CDR3 covers 14 residues. The CDR3 coding sequence is TGTGCCAGCAGCATCGGGGGGCGCGACACTGAAGCTTTCTTT. This gives the protein CASSIGGRDTEAFF.

DNA for the CDR3: TGTGCCAGCAGTTACGCGGCTAGCGGGGGGCCCTACGAGCAGTACTTC. It specifies CASSYAASGGPYEQYF. This chain connects TRBV6-5 to TRBJ2-7; TRBD2 agrees at 11 bases. This CDR3 comprises 16 residues. CDR1 is MNHEY and CDR2 is SVGAGI in the germline V gene. V trimming: 2 bases; J trimming: 2 bases; junction bases outside the gene matches: 5.